This T cell receptor beta chain was identified during a study of CD8 T cells in ankylosing spondylitis. Broader study findings: Some motif variants had been reported before (in reactive arthritis synovial fluid and blood). Researchers reportedly found disease-linked clones significantly enriched in matched ankylosing spondylitis synovial fluid.

CDR3 length: 18 amino acids. It was by quantitative 5'-RACE with molecular barcodes that TCR beta libraries were made. TCRdb used MiXCR to reprocess the 5' RACE reads, holding one entry per CDR3 protein. The sample lists some 42,000 distinct CDR3 sequences; less than 3% were seen once. This clonotype was recorded many times. Antigen: not known. This sequence was found in a male donor with ankylosing spondylitis or in good health (not recorded which). Sample: blood, either unsorted or a sorted T cell fraction (not recorded which). The chain employs TRBV21-1 and TRBJ2-1; TRBD2, the table's D call, was not compared with the DNA. TRBV21-1 is termed a pseudogene. The CDR3 nucleotides read TGTGCCAGCAGCCACCCCGGGGTTGGACTAGCGAGGTACAATGAGCAGTTCTTC. The encoded protein is CASSHPGVGLARYNEQFF.